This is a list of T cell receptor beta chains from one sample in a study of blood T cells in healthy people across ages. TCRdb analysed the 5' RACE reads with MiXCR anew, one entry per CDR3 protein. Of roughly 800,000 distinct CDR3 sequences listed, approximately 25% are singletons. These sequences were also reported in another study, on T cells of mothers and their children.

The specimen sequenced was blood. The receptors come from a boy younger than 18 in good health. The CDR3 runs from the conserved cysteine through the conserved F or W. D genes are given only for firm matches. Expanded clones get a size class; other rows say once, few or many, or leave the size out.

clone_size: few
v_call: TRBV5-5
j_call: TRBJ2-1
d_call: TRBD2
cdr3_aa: CASSLTLAGGPGSYNEQFF
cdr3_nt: TGTGCCAGCAGCTTAACGCTAGCGGGAGGGCCGGGCTCCTACAATGAGCAGTTCTTC

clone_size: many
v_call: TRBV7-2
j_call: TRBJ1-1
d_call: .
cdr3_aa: CASSLDGLNTEAFF
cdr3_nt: TGTGCCAGCAGCTTAGACGGACTGAACACTGAAGCTTTCTTT

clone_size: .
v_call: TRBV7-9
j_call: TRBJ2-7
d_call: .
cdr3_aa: CASSLPVGASYEQYF
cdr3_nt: TGTGCCAGCAGCTTACCCGTCGGGGCTTCCTACGAGCAGTACTTC

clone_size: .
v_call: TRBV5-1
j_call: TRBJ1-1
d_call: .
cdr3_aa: CASSASFRDNPRGTEAFF
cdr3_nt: TGTGCCAGCAGCGCGTCCTTCCGGGACAACCCCCGGGGCACTGAAGCTTTCTTT

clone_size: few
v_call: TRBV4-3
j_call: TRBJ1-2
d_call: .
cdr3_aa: CASSQDRGNPSGYTF
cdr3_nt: TGCGCCAGCAGCCAAGATCGTGGCAACCCCAGTGGCTACACCTTC

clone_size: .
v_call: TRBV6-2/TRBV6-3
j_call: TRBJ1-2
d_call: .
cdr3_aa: CASSYSIGGYGYTF
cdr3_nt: TGTGCCAGCAGTTACTCGATCGGCGGGTATGGCTACACCTTC

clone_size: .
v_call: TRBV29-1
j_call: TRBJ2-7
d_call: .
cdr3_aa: CSVRGISGYEQYF
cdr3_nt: TGCAGCGTCCGAGGGATATCCGGTTACGAGCAGTACTTC

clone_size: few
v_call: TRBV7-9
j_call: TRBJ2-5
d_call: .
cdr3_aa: CASVRSVEETQYF
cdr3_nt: TGTGCCAGTGTTCGTTCTGTCGAAGAGACCCAGTACTTC

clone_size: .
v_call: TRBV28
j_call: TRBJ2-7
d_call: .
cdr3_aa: CASSLSVREQYF
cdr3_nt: TGTGCCAGCAGTTTATCTGTCCGAGAGCAGTACTTC

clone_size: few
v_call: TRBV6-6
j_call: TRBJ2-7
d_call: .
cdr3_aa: CASSYWDEQYF
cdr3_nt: TGTGCCAGCAGTTATTGGGACGAGCAGTACTTC

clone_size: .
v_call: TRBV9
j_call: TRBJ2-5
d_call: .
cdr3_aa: CASSPREGGWGETQYF
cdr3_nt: TGTGCCAGCAGCCCCAGAGAAGGGGGATGGGGGGAGACCCAGTACTTC

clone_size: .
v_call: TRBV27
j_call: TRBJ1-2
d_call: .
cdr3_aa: CASSSTGNNYGYTF
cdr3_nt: TGTGCCAGCAGTAGTACAGGGAATAACTATGGCTACACCTTC

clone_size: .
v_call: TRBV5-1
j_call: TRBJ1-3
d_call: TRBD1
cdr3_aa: CASSSGQSGNTIYF
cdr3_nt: TGTGCCAGCAGCTCGGGACAGTCTGGAAACACCATATATTTT

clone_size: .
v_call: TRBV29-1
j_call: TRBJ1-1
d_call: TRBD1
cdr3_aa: CSVETGTDTEAFF
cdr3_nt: TGCAGCGTAGAAACCGGGACAGACACTGAAGCTTTCTTT

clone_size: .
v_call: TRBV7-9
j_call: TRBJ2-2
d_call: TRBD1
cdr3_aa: CASSLTRTGNTGELFF
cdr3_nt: TGTGCCAGCAGCTTAACCCGGACAGGGAACACCGGGGAGCTGTTTTTT

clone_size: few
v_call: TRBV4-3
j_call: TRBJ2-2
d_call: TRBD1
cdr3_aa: CASSQGYWDRVPGKLFF
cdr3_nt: TGCGCCAGCAGCCAAGGGTACTGGGACAGGGTTCCCGGGAAGCTGTTTTTT

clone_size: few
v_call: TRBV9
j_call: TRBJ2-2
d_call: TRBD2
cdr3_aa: CASQRGGRTGELFF
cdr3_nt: TGTGCCAGCCAGCGGGGGGGAAGGACCGGGGAGCTGTTTTTT

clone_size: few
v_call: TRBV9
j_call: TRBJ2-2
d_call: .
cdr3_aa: CASSVGTTNTGELFF
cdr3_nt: TGTGCCAGCAGCGTTGGGACAACGAACACCGGGGAGCTGTTTTTT

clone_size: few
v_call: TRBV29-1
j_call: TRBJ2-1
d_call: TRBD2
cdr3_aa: CSGIPSGGANEQFF
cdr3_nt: TGCAGCGGCATACCTAGCGGGGGGGCGAATGAGCAGTTCTTC

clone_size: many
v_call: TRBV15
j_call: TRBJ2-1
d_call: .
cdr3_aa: CATSRDRGYNEQFF
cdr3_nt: TGTGCCACCAGCAGAGATCGGGGCTACAATGAGCAGTTCTTC

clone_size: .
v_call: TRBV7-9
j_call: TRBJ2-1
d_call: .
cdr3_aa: CASSPSAGSSYNEQFF
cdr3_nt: TGTGCCAGCAGCCCGTCAGCGGGCAGCTCCTACAATGAGCAGTTCTTC

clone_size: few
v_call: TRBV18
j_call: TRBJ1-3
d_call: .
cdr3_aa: CASSARRSEPTGNTIYF
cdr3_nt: TGTGCCAGCTCAGCCCGGAGGAGTGAACCTACCGGAAACACCATATATTTT

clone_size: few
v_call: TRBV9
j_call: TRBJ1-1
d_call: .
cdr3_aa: CARLQGEGMNTEAFF
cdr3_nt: TGTGCCAGGTTACAGGGAGAAGGCATGAACACTGAAGCTTTCTTT

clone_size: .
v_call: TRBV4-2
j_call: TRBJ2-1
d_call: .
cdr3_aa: CASSQVSAYLSDEQFF
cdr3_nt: TGTGCCAGCAGCCAAGTTTCTGCCTACCTCAGCGATGAGCAGTTCTTC

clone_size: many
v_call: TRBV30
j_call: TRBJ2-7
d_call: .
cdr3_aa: CAWSELSLGEQYF
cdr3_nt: TGTGCCTGGAGTGAGCTCAGTCTGGGCGAGCAGTACTTC

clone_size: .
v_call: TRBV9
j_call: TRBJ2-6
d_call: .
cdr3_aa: CASSVARSTGANVLTF
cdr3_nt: TGTGCCAGCAGCGTAGCCCGATCTACTGGGGCCAACGTCCTGACTTTC

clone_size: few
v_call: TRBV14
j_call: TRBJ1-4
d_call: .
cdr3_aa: CASSQRNTPYPNEKLFF
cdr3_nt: TGTGCCAGCAGCCAGAGGAACACCCCCTACCCTAATGAAAAACTGTTTTTT

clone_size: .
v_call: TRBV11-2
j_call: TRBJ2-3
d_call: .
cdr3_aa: CASRPRGQATDTQYF
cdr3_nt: TGTGCCAGCAGACCTCGGGGGCAGGCAACAGATACGCAGTATTTT

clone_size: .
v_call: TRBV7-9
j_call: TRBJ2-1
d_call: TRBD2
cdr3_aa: CASSLVLAVNEQFF
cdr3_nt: TGTGCCAGCAGCTTAGTACTAGCGGTGAATGAGCAGTTCTTC

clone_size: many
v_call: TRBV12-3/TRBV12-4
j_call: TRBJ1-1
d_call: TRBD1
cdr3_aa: CASSPRTGENTEAFF
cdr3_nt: TGTGCCAGCAGCCCTCGGACAGGTGAAAACACTGAAGCTTTCTTT

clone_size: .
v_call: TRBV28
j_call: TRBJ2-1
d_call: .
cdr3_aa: CASSLRGATYNEQFF
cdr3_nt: TGTGCCAGCAGTTTAAGGGGGGCTACCTACAATGAGCAGTTCTTC

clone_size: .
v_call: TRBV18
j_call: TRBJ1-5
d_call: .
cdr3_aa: CASSPSERQPQHF
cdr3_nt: TGTGCCAGCTCACCCTCCGAGCGTCAGCCCCAGCATTTT

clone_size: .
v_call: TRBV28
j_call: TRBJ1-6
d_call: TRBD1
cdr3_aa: CASRHRTGGLGSPLHF
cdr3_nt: TGTGCCAGCAGGCATCGGACAGGGGGCCTCGGTTCACCCCTCCACTTT

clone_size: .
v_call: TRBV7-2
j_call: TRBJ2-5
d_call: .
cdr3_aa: CASSLVFGEEYF
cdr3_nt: TGTGCCAGCAGCTTAGTTTTCGGGGAGGAGTACTTC

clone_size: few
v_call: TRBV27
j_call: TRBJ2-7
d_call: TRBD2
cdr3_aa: CASSLYPSGSYEQYF
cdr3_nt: TGTGCCAGCAGTTTATACCCTAGCGGGAGTTACGAGCAGTACTTC

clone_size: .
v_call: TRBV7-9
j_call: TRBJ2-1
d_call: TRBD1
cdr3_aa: CASSFPNGQGGQFF
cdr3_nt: TGTGCCAGCAGCTTCCCGAATGGACAGGGGGGGCAGTTCTTC

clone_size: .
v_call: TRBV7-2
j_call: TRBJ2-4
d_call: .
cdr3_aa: CASVQDTPKNIQYF
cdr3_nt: TGTGCCAGCGTACAGGACACGCCCAAAAACATTCAGTACTTC

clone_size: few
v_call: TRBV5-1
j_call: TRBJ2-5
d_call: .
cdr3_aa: CASSLQRGRGPRETQYF
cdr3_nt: TGCGCCAGCAGCTTGCAGCGGGGCAGGGGGCCTCGAGAGACCCAGTACTTC

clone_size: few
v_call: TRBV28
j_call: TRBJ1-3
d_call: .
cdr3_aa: CASSLHGEGNTIYF
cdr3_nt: TGTGCCAGCAGTTTACATGGAGAAGGAAACACCATATATTTT

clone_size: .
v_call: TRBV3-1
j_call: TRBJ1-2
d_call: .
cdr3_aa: CASSQLTPDYGYTF
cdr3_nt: TGTGCCAGCAGCCAACTGACACCCGATTATGGCTACACCTTC

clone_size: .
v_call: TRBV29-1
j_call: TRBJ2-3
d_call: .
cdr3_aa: CSVATYWGNTDTQYF
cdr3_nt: TGCAGCGTCGCAACCTACTGGGGAAACACAGATACGCAGTATTTT

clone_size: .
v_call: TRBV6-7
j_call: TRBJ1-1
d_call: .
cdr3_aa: CASSPGHQRPEAFF
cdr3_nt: TGTGCCAGCAGCCCGGGACACCAGCGCCCTGAAGCTTTCTTT

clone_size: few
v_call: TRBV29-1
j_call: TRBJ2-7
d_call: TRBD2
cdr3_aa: CSVVVSGGYEQYF
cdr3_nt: TGCAGCGTTGTAGTCAGCGGGGGATACGAGCAGTACTTC

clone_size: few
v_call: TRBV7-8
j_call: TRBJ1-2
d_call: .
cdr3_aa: CASSLAGYGGYTF
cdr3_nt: TGTGCCAGCAGCTTAGCGGGGTACGGTGGCTACACCTTC